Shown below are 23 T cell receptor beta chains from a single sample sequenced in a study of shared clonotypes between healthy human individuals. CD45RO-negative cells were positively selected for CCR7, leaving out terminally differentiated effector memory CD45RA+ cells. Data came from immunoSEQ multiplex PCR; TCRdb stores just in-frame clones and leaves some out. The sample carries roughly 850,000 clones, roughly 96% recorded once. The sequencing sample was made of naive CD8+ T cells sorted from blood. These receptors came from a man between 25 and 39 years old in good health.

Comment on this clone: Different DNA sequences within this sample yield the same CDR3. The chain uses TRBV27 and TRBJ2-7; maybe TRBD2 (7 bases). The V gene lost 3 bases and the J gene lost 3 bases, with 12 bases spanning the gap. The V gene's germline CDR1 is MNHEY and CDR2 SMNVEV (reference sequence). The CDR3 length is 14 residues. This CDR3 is CASSFAGAGYEQYF. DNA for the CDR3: TGTGCCAGCAGTTTTGCGGGGGCGGGCTACGAGCAGTACTTC.

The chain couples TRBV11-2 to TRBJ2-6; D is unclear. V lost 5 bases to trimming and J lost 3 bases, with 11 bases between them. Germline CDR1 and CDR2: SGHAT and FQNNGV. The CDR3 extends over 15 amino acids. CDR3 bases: TGTGCCAGCAGCGGAGCTTATCTTGGGGCCAACGTCCTGACTTTC. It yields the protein CASSGAYLGANVLTF.

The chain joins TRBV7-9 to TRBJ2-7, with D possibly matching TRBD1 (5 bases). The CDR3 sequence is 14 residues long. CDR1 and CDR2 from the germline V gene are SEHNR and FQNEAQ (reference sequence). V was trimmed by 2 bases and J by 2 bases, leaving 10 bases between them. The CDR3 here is CASSLQGFPYEQYF. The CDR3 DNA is TGTGCCAGCAGCTTACAGGGTTTCCCCTACGAGCAGTACTTC.

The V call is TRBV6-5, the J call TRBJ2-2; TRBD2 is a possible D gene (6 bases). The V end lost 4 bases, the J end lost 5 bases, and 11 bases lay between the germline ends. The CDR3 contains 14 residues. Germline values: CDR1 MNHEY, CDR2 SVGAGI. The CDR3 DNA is TGTGCCAGCAGTTTCCCGAGCGGGACCGGGGAGCTGTTTTTT. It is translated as CASSFPSGTGELFF.

CDR3 sequence (DNA): TGTGCCAGCAGTTTACCAGCGGGATCCCGGGATACGCAGTATTTT. Protein sequence: CASSLPAGSRDTQYF. V gene TRBV27 combines with J gene TRBJ2-3; 7 bases line up with TRBD2. J lost 6 bases, V lost 2 bases, and 8 bases had no gene match. The CDR3 is made up of 15 amino acids. Germline CDR1 reads MNHEY; CDR2 reads SMNVEV (reference sequence).

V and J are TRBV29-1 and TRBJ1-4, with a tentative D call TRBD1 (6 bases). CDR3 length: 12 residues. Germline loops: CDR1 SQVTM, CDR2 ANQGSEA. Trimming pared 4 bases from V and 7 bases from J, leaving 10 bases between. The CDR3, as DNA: TGCAGCGTTGCACCCAGGGGTGAAAAACTGTTTTTT. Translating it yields CSVAPRGEKLFF.

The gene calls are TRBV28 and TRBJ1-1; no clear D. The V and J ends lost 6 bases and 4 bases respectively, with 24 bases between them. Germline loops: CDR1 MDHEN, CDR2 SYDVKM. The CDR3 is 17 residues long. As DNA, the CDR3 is TGTGCCAGCAGGATTCCAGGCCAGGTAGGTCCGGCCACTGAAGCTTTCTTT. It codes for CASRIPGQVGPATEAFF.

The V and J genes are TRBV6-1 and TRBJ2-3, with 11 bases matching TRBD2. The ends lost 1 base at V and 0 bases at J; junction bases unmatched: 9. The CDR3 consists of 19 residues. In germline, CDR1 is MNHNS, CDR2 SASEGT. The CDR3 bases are TGTGCCAGCAGTGAAGTCGGGCTAGCGGGAGGCGATAGCACAGATACGCAGTATTTT. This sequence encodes CASSEVGLAGGDSTDTQYF.

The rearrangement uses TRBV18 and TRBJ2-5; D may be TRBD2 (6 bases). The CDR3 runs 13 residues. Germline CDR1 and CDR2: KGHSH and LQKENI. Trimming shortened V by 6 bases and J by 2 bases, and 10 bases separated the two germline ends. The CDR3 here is CASSVGGQETQYF. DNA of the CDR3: TGTGCCAGCTCCGTGGGGGGTCAAGAGACCCAGTACTTC. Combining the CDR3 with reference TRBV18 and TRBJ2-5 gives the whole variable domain NAGVMQNPRHLVRRRGQEARLRCSPMKGHSHVYWYRQLPEEGLKFMVYLQKENIIDESGMPKERFSAEFPKEGPSILRIQQVVRGDSAAYFCASSVGGQETQYFGPGTRLLVL.

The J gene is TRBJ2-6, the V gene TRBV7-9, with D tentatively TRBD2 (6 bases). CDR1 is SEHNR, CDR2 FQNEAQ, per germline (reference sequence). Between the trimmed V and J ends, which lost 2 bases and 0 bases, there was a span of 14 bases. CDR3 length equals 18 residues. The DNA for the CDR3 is TGTGCCAGCAGCTTAAGGGGCGGGAACCCCTCTGGGGCCAACGTCCTGACTTTC. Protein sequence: CASSLRGGNPSGANVLTF.

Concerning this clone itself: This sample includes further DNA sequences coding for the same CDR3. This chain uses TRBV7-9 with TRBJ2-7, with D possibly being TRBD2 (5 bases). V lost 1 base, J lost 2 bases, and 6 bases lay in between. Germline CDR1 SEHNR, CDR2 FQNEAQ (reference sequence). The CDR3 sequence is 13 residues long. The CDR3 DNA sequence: TGTGCCAGCAGCTTAGGGCGGGCCTACGAGCAGTACTTC. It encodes CASSLGRAYEQYF.

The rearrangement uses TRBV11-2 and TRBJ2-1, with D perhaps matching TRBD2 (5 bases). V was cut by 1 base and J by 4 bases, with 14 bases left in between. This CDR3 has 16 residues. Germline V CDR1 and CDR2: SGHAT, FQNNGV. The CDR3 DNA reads TGTGCCAGCAGCTTAGGTGAGGGCGCGGTGTACAATGAGCAGTTCTTC. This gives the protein CASSLGEGAVYNEQFF.

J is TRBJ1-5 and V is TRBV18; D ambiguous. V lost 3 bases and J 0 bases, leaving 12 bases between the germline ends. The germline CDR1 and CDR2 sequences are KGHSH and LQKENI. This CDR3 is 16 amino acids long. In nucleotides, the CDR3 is TGTGCCAGCTCACCCCGGCGACGTTATAGCAATCAGCCCCAGCATTTT. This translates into CASSPRRRYSNQPQHF.

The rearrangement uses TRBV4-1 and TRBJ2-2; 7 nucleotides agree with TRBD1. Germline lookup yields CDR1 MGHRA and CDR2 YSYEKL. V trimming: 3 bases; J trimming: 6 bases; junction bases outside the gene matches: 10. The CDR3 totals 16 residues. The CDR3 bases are TGCGCCAGCAGCCAGGTGGGATTACAGGGGCCCGGGGAGCTGTTTTTT. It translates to CASSQVGLQGPGELFF.

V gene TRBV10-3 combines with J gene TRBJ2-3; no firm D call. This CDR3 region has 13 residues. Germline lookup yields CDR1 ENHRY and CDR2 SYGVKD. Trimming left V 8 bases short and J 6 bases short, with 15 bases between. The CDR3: CAIGPEASDTQYF. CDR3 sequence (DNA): TGTGCCATCGGACCTGAAGCGAGCGATACGCAGTATTTT.

As DNA, the CDR3 is TGTGCCAGCAGCAAGACCTACTCCGGGACTAGCGGGTTGTTCGCAGATACGCAGTATTTT. Amino acid sequence: CASSKTYSGTSGLFADTQYF. The chain employs TRBV4-2 and TRBJ2-3, with TRBD2 matching over 12 bases. The CDR3 is 20 amino acids. The J segment lost 4 bases and the V segment lost 5 bases, leaving 19 bases of the junction unmatched. CDR1 is LGHNA and CDR2 is YNFKEQ in the germline V gene.

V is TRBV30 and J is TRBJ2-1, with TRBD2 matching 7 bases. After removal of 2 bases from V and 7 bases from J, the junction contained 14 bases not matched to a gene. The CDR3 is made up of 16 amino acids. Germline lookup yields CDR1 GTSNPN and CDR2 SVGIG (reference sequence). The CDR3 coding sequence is TGTGCCTGGAGTACTCTCAGCGGGATATCTCGAAATGAGCAGTTCTTC. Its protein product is CAWSTLSGISRNEQFF.

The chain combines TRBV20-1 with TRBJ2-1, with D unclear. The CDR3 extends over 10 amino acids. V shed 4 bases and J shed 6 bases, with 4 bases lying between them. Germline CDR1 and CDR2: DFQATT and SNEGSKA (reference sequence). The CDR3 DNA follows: TGCAGTGCTACCGTCAATGAGCAGTTCTTC. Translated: CSATVNEQFF.

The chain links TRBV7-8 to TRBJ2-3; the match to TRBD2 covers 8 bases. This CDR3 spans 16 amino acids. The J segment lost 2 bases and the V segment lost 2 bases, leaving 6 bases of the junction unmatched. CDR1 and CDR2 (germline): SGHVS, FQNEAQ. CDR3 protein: CASSLLSSGSTDTQYF. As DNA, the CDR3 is TGTGCCAGCAGCTTATTATCTAGCGGGTCCACAGATACGCAGTATTTT.

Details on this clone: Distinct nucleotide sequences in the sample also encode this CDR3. CDR3 nucleotides: TGCAGCGTTGACGGGACAGGAGACAATGAGCAGTTCTTC. Its translation: CSVDGTGDNEQFF. V and J are TRBV29-1 and TRBJ2-1, with 8 bases fitting TRBD1. CDR3 length: 13 amino acids. Trimming cost V 3 bases and J 5 bases; bases outside gene matches: 3. Germline CDR1 reads SQVTM; CDR2 reads ANQGSEA.

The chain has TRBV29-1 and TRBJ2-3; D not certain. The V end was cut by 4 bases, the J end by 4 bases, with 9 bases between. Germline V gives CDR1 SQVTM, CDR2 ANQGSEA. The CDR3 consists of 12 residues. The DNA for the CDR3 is TGCAGCGTTGTGAGGCCGTCAGATACGCAGTATTTT. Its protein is CSVVRPSDTQYF.

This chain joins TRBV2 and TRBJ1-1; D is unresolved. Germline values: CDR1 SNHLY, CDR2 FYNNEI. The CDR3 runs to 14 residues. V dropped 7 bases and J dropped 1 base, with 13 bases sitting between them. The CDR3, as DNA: TGTGCCAGCAAGGCCAGCGCTACGAACACTGAAGCTTTCTTT. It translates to CASKASATNTEAFF.

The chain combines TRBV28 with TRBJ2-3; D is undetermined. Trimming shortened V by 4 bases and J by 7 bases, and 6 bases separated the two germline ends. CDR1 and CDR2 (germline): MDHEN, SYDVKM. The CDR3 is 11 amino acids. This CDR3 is CASSSIYTQYF. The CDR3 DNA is TGTGCCAGCAGTTCGATCTATACGCAGTATTTT.